This passage covers 5 T cell receptor beta chains from one sample sequenced in a study of T cell responses to AZD1222 COVID-19 vaccine. Assay used: immunoSEQ multiplex PCR; TCRdb lists only in-frame clones, some missing. The table includes under 140,000 clones, 92% detected once. This specimen consisted of peripheral blood, obtained on day 0 of AZD1222 vaccination. The receptors here all came from an adult in good health.

V and J are TRBV5-4 and TRBJ1-1; 7 bases agree with TRBD1. Germline CDR1 reads SGHNT; CDR2 reads YYREEE (reference sequence). Trimming took 3 bases from V and 1 from J; bases not matched to a gene: 0. This CDR3 spans 13 amino acids. As DNA, the CDR3 is TGTGCCAGCAGCTGGGACAGGAACACTGAAGCTTTCTTT. This sequence encodes CASSWDRNTEAFF.

The V and J genes are TRBV9 and TRBJ2-2; D not certain. The germline V gene has CDR1 SGDLS and CDR2 YYNGEE. CDR3 size: 13 residues. V shed 3 bases and J shed 1 base, with 4 bases lying between them. CDR3 sequence: CASSDGNTGELFF. The CDR3 nucleotides are TGTGCCAGCAGCGATGGGAACACCGGGGAGCTGTTTTTT.

V is TRBV5-1 and J is TRBJ2-7; 9 nucleotides line up with TRBD1. The CDR3 extends over 17 amino acids. J gave up 5 bases and V 3 bases, and 15 bases lay outside the gene matches. CDR1 and CDR2 from the germline V gene are SGHRS and YFSETQ. The CDR3 bases are TGCGCCAGCAGCTCCGGGACAGGGTTTGTCAAGGGCGACGAGCAGTACTTC. Residues: CASSSGTGFVKGDEQYF.

The genes are TRBV3-1 (or the pseudogene TRBV3-2) and TRBJ2-1, with D possibly being TRBD2 (5 bases). CDR3 size: 17 residues. The germline V gene encodes CDR1 LGHDT and CDR2 YNNKEL (reference sequence). V dropped 2 bases and J dropped 3 bases, with 17 bases sitting between them. The CDR3, as DNA: TGTGCCAGCAGCCAAAATTTGAGAAGCGGTTACTACAATGAGCAGTTCTTC. Residues: CASSQNLRSGYYNEQFF.

The CDR3 protein is CASSAGGGPSYNEQFF. CDR3 sequence (DNA): TGTGCCAGCAGCGCAGGGGGGGGACCTTCCTACAATGAGCAGTTCTTC. The V and J genes are TRBV11-2 and TRBJ2-1, with D tentatively TRBD1 or TRBD2 (7 bases each). The CDR3 runs 16 residues. Deletions cut 5 bases from V and 1 base from J, with 15 bases between. Per germline, CDR1 SGHAT and CDR2 FQNNGV.